This T cell receptor (beta chain) was profiled in a study of cytomegalovirus exposure and HLA in healthy donors. A note on this clone: What it recognizes is unknown.

The PCR contained 60 Vbeta and 13 Jbeta primers. Sequencing used immunoSEQ multiplex PCR; TCRdb keeps in-frame clones, though not all of them. The repertoire holds 90,000 to 120,000 clones, around three quarters seen once, with 3.5% to 5% in the top ten. This CDR3 is built from 14 residues. The germline V gene has CDR1 LNHDA and CDR2 SQIVND (reference sequence). Trimming cost V 3 bases and J 6 bases, with 12 bases left between them. Study results and caveats: Among TCR beta chains, those listed as cytomegalovirus-associated numbered some 170.

This rearrangement joins TRBV19 to TRBJ1-5; D unresolved. The clonotype was recovered from a male donor in good health and CMV-seronegative. Input material: PBMCs. CDR3 region: CASSITGVGQPQHF. The CDR3 DNA is TGTGCCAGTAGTATCACCGGGGTGGGTCAGCCCCAGCATTTT.